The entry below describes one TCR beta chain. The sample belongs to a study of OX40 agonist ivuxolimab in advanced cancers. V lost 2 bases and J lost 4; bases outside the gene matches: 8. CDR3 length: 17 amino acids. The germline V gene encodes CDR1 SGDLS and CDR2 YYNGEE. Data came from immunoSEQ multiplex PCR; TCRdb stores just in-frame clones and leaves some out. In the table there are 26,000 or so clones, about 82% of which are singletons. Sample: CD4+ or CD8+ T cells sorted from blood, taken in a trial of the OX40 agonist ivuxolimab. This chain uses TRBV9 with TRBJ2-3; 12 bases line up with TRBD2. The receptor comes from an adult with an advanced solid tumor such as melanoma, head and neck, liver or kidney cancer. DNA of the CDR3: TGTGCCAGCAGCGTTTTCCTAGCGGGAGGGAGCGCAGATACGCAGTATTTT. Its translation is CASSVFLAGGSADTQYF.